This TCR beta chain was sequenced during a study of cytotoxic CD8 clonotypes in ibrutinib-treated CLL. Study-level background: Patient counts were around 10 relapsed/refractory, roughly 15 treatment-naive and under 18 IGHV unmutated. Productive templates per sample averaged roughly 230,000; productive rearrangements, roughly 100,000.

Germline assignment: CDR1 SGHNT and CDR2 YYREEE (reference sequence). V was pared by 1 base and J by 5 bases, with 6 bases between. This CDR3 has 13 amino acids. Genomic DNA in a quantity of roughly 2.2 micrograms was derived from cryopreserved PBMCs for TCR beta libraries. The sequencing depth, 1 in 200,000 to 1 in 1 million T cells, was the target. The repertoire was sequenced with immunoSEQ multiplex PCR; TCRdb's copy has only in-frame clones and lacks some. The sample includes fewer than 150,000 clones, under 90% of them seen just once. This chain links TRBV5-4 with TRBJ1-4, with D hard to call. This TCR was recovered from a human donor with chronic lymphocytic leukemia. This specimen was PBMCs, taken after 24 months of ibrutinib treatment. The CDR3 bases are TGTGCCAGCAGCTTGACGGGGAATGAAAAACTGTTTTTT. Translated, it gives CASSLTGNEKLFF.